These T cell receptor beta chains were read from a single sample in a study of blood T cell repertoires in COVID-19. Using immunoSEQ multiplex PCR, the repertoire was profiled, and TCRdb retains in-frame clones only, with some absent. The repertoire holds about 73,000 clones, with roughly 84% as singletons. The source material was peripheral blood. The receptors here all came from a human donor in a cohort sampled during active COVID-19. Each CDR3 is given with its conserved first and last residue.

>TRBJ2-2|TRBV19
CASTPPRYGSNTGELFF
>TRBJ1-1|TRBV10-3
CAISERGGNTEAFF
>TRBJ1-2|TRBV5-5
CASSAELGGHTF
>TRBJ2-5|TRBV9
CASSVEPSGASETQYF
>TRBJ1-4|TRBV5-1
CASSPQPNEKLFF
>TRBJ2-7|TRBV6-5
CASSIGWGRAYEQYF
>TRBJ1-6|TRBV6-5
CASSYWTPNNSPLHF
>TRBJ2-3|TRBV5-1
CASRLVRDSTDTQYF
>TRBJ1-4|TRBV14
CASSQGWRGVTNEKLFF
>TRBJ2-1|TRBV29-1
CSVELSSGYEQFF
>TRBJ1-4|TRBV9
CASSRADEKLFF
>TRBJ1-5|TRBV12-3/TRBV12-4
CASTSLGQPQHF
>TRBJ1-1|TRBV2
CASSLYRRQGEAFF
>TRBJ1-1|TRBV7-9
CASSKHRTGQSEAFF
>TRBJ1-1|TRBV3-1/TRBV3-2
CASSQSGEAFF
>TRBJ2-3|TRBV10-3
CATTERGDDTQYF
>TRBJ1-2|TRBV5-1
CASSSGGQADGYTF